Listed below are T cell receptor beta chains from one sample, sequenced in a study of response to subunit inactivated influenza vaccine. TCRdb independently ran MiXCR on the RT-PCR reads; one entry per CDR3 protein. The repertoire has a few hundred thousand distinct CDR3 sequences, 13% to 15% of them found once; the top ten carry 11%. Specimen: PBMCs from blood, collected about 11 days after vaccination. These TCRs come from a man between 50 and 59 years old who received an inactivated influenza vaccine. The CDR3 runs from the conserved cysteine through the conserved F or W. The D gene is left open where the match is weak. The size of a clone is reported for some rows only, either as once, few or many, or as a class for expanded clones.

TGTGCCAGTAGTATTAGCTTCTCTGGGGCCAACGTCCTGACTTTC	CASSISFSGANVLTF	TRBV19	TRBJ2-6	few	.
TGCAGTGACATATGGTATTCGGGGTGCAATCAGCCCCAGCATTTT	CSDIWYSGCNQPQHF	TRBV20-1	TRBJ1-5	few	.
TGTGCCAGCAGCTTAGCGTTGGGGCGGATACAAGAGACCCAGTACTTC	CASSLALGRIQETQYF	TRBV7-9	TRBJ2-5	few	.
TGCAGCGTTGAAGATCGAGCACGCGGAATAACAGATACGCAGTATTTT	CSVEDRARGITDTQYF	TRBV29-1	TRBJ2-3	few	.
TGTGCCAGCAGTTACTCGTTGGGGGGCAGGACTGAAGCTTTCTTT	CASSYSLGGRTEAFF	TRBV6-5	TRBJ1-1	many	.
TGTGCCAGCAGCAGCTATGAGAACCCCTACGAGCAGTACTTC	CASSSYENPYEQYF	TRBV11-2	TRBJ2-7	.	.
TGCAGTGCTACCCGTGCGGGGGGGCGGCAAGAGACCCAGTACTTC	CSATRAGGRQETQYF	TRBV20-1	TRBJ2-5	few	TRBD2
TGTGCCAGCAGCTTAGCCCGCGGGAGAGACCACAATGAGCAGTTCTTC	CASSLARGRDHNEQFF	TRBV9	TRBJ2-1	.	TRBD2
TGTGCCAGCAGTTTATGGGTCGGGGAGCTGTTTTTT	CASSLWVGELFF	TRBV12-3/TRBV12-4	TRBJ2-2	.	.
TGTGCCAGCAGTTTGGGCCGGAACACAGATACGCAGTATTTT	CASSLGRNTDTQYF	TRBV12-3/TRBV12-4	TRBJ2-3	few	.
TGCAGTGCTAGAGGGTTGATGAACACTGAAGCTTTCTTT	CSARGLMNTEAFF	TRBV20-1	TRBJ1-1	many	.
TGTGCCAGCAGTCAGGGGGCCAGCTCCTACGAGCAGTACTTC	CASSQGASSYEQYF	TRBV6-1	TRBJ2-7	few	TRBD1
TGTGCCACCAGTTGGGTTACCGGGGAGCTGTTTTTT	CATSWVTGELFF	TRBV24-1	TRBJ2-2	.	.
TGTGCCAGCACCAACGGGTCTAGCGGGAGGTCGTCCTACGAGCAGTACTTC	CASTNGSSGRSSYEQYF	TRBV6-2/TRBV6-3	TRBJ2-7	.	TRBD2
TGCGCCAGCAGCCAAGATCCCACAGGGGGCGTCTATGGCTACACCTTC	CASSQDPTGGVYGYTF	TRBV4-1	TRBJ1-2	.	TRBD1
TGCAGCGTTGAAGGCCCAGGGAGGGAAAAACTGTTTTTT	CSVEGPGREKLFF	TRBV29-1	TRBJ1-4	.	.
TGTGCCAGCAGGGGGGACAGGGCGGGTAACACTGAAGCTTTCTTT	CASRGDRAGNTEAFF	TRBV7-8	TRBJ1-1	.	TRBD1
TGCGCCAGCAGCCAAGAGATTTTGTTAGTCGCAGATACGCAGTATTTT	CASSQEILLVADTQYF	TRBV4-3	TRBJ2-3	few	.
TGCAGTGCTAGAGACCGGACTAGATACAATGAGCAGTTCTTC	CSARDRTRYNEQFF	TRBV20-1	TRBJ2-1	few	TRBD2
TGTGCCAGCTCACAAGGACAGGGGTTTTACAATGAGCAGTTCTTC	CASSQGQGFYNEQFF	TRBV18	TRBJ2-1	.	TRBD1
TGTGCCACCAGCAGAGCCAAAAAGGCCGGCTACACCTTC	CATSRAKKAGYTF	TRBV15	TRBJ1-2	many	.
TGTGCCAGTGGGAGCTGGGCCAACGTCCTGACTTTC	CASGSWANVLTF	TRBV6-5	TRBJ2-6	few	.
TGCGCCAGCAGCTTGTACCTAGCGGGGGGCAACACAGATACGCAGTATTTT	CASSLYLAGGNTDTQYF	TRBV5-1	TRBJ2-3	few	TRBD2
TGTGCCAGCAGCAAACGCCATCGATCCTTAGGAAAACAGCAAGAGACCCAGTACTTC	CASSKRHRSLGKQQETQYF	TRBV7-8	TRBJ2-5	.	.
TGTGCCATTGCGGACAGCAATCAGCCCCAGCATTTT	CAIADSNQPQHF	TRBV10-3	TRBJ1-5	.	.
TGCAGTGCTAGAGAGATACAGGGGGTTCAGCCCCAGCATTTT	CSAREIQGVQPQHF	TRBV20-1	TRBJ1-5	few	TRBD1
TGCGCCAGCAGCCCAGGACCGTCAACTAATGAAAAACTGTTTTTT	CASSPGPSTNEKLFF	TRBV4-3	TRBJ1-4	.	.
TGTGCCAGCAGTCTCGGCAGGGGTACTGGAAACACCATATATTTT	CASSLGRGTGNTIYF	TRBV12-3/TRBV12-4	TRBJ1-3	.	.
TGCGCCAGCAGCCAGGCGAGGGCGGGGAGTATAGCAGATACGCAGTATTTT	CASSQARAGSIADTQYF	TRBV4-1	TRBJ2-3	few	.
TGCAGCGTTGAAGACCCCTTTGACGGGTACAATGAGCAGTTCTTC	CSVEDPFDGYNEQFF	TRBV29-1	TRBJ2-1	.	.
TGCGCCAGCAGCTCTTCCGGGACCATACTTTCTGGGGCCAACGTCCTGACTTTC	CASSSSGTILSGANVLTF	TRBV5-1	TRBJ2-6	.	.
TGTGCCAGCAGCTCCCGACGTAGCGGGAGATATACCGGGGAGCTGTTTTTT	CASSSRRSGRYTGELFF	TRBV14	TRBJ2-2	.	TRBD2
TGTGCCAGCAAGGAAGCTTTCTTT	CASKEAFF	TRBV2	TRBJ1-1	few	.
TGTGCCAGCAGGGTACGGGAAAACACTGAAGCTTTCTTT	CASRVRENTEAFF	TRBV12-3/TRBV12-4	TRBJ1-1	.	.
TGTGCCAGCAGCCGCGAATCCCTGACAGGTTTGTATAGCAATCAGCCCCAGCATTTT	CASSRESLTGLYSNQPQHF	TRBV4-2	TRBJ1-5	many	.
TGTGCCAGCAGCCGTGTACCGGGACTAGCTTTCCCAGATACGCAGTATTTT	CASSRVPGLAFPDTQYF	TRBV7-9	TRBJ2-3	.	TRBD2
TGTGCCAGCAGCTTCTCCGCAAGGACTGAGCAGTTCTTC	CASSFSARTEQFF	TRBV12-3/TRBV12-4	TRBJ2-1	many	.
TGCGCCAGCAGCCAATGGCCGAACTCTGGAAACACCATATATTTT	CASSQWPNSGNTIYF	TRBV4-1	TRBJ1-3	.	.
TGTGCCAGCAGTGAACCCCAGCAGCCGAACACCGGGGAGCTGTTTTTT	CASSEPQQPNTGELFF	TRBV2	TRBJ2-2	.	.
TGTGCCAGCAGTCGGACAGGTAGCTCCGAGCAGTACTTC	CASSRTGSSEQYF	TRBV12-3/TRBV12-4	TRBJ2-7	few	TRBD1
TGCAGTGCCGACCAGAGGGCTTATGGCTACACCTTC	CSADQRAYGYTF	TRBV20-1	TRBJ1-2	.	.
TGTGCCAGCAGTCGACTAGCGAATTCCTACGAGCAGTACTTC	CASSRLANSYEQYF	TRBV7-9	TRBJ2-7	few	TRBD2
TGTGCCAGCAGTTATCGACCAGGGACTAACTATGGCTACACCTTC	CASSYRPGTNYGYTF	TRBV6-5	TRBJ1-2	few	.
TGTGCCAGCAGCAGACATCTCTACGGGCAGTACTTC	CASSRHLYGQYF	TRBV14	TRBJ2-7	.	.
TGTGCCAGCAGCATTAGGACAGGGTGGGAGACCCAGTACTTC	CASSIRTGWETQYF	TRBV7-2	TRBJ2-5	.	TRBD1